The rows below give T cell receptor beta chains drawn from one sample of a study of cytotoxic CD8 clonotypes in ibrutinib-treated CLL. The table came from immunoSEQ multiplex PCR; TCRdb's copy has only in-frame clones and leaves some out. The data show about 22,000 clones, more than 65% seen once. The sequencing here drew on PBMCs, taken after 12 months of ibrutinib treatment. These TCRs come from a human donor with chronic lymphocytic leukemia. CDR3s include the opening cysteine and the closing phenylalanine or tryptophan. The D gene is left open where the match is weak. The size of a clone is reported for some rows only, either as once, few or many, or as a class for expanded clones.

abundance: once
len: 15
v_gene: TRBV4-3
d_gene: -
j_gene: TRBJ2-5
CDR3nt: TGCGCCAGCAGCCAAGATTGGAGGAGCCAAGAGACCCAGTACTTC
CDR3aa: CASSQDWRSQETQYF

abundance: once
len: 15
v_gene: TRBV30
d_gene: TRBD1
j_gene: TRBJ1-5
CDR3nt: TGTGCCTGGAGTGCCCTGGACAGGGAGTCTCAGCCCCAGCATTTT
CDR3aa: CAWSALDRESQPQHF

abundance: -
len: 15
v_gene: TRBV7-2
d_gene: -
j_gene: TRBJ2-7
CDR3nt: TGTGCCAGCAGCGAAGGGGCTAGCGCAGCCTACGAGCAGTACTTC
CDR3aa: CASSEGASAAYEQYF

abundance: -
len: 15
v_gene: TRBV9
d_gene: -
j_gene: TRBJ1-1
CDR3nt: TGTGCCAGCAGCGCCTCCTCGACAGGGAACACTGAAGCTTTCTTT
CDR3aa: CASSASSTGNTEAFF

abundance: -
len: 15
v_gene: TRBV9
d_gene: -
j_gene: TRBJ2-7
CDR3nt: TGTGCCAGCAGCGTAGGAGGTGCAGGGCCCTACGAGCAGTACTTC
CDR3aa: CASSVGGAGPYEQYF

abundance: -
len: 12
v_gene: TRBV7-8
d_gene: -
j_gene: TRBJ1-1
CDR3nt: TGTGCCAGCAGCTTAGCGGCAGGGGTGGCTTTCTTT
CDR3aa: CASSLAAGVAFF

abundance: -
len: 15
v_gene: TRBV6-5
d_gene: -
j_gene: TRBJ2-3
CDR3nt: TGTGCCAGCAGCCCCAGGGGGGGCGCGACAGATACGCAGTATTTT
CDR3aa: CASSPRGGATDTQYF

abundance: -
len: 16
v_gene: TRBV4-1
d_gene: TRBD1
j_gene: TRBJ2-5
CDR3nt: TGCGCCAGCAGCCAAGATGTGGGGACAGGGGAAGGGACCCAGTACTTC
CDR3aa: CASSQDVGTGEGTQYF

abundance: -
len: 13
v_gene: TRBV9
d_gene: -
j_gene: TRBJ1-3
CDR3nt: TGTGCCAGCAGCTCCAGTAACCCGAACACCATATATTTT
CDR3aa: CASSSSNPNTIYF

abundance: medium-sized
len: 15
v_gene: TRBV30
d_gene: -
j_gene: TRBJ2-1
CDR3nt: TGTGCCTGGAGGCTCCGGGCCACAGCAAACAATGAGCAGTTCTTC
CDR3aa: CAWRLRATANNEQFF

abundance: few
len: 13
v_gene: TRBV10-1
d_gene: -
j_gene: TRBJ2-5
CDR3nt: TGCGCCAGCAGTGGTAGCAGGGTCGAGACCCAGTACTTC
CDR3aa: CASSGSRVETQYF

abundance: -
len: 15
v_gene: TRBV29-1
d_gene: -
j_gene: TRBJ2-6
CDR3nt: TGCAGCGTTGAACCCCGGGAGTCTGGGGCCAACGTCCTGACTTTC
CDR3aa: CSVEPRESGANVLTF

abundance: -
len: 13
v_gene: TRBV2
d_gene: -
j_gene: TRBJ1-1
CDR3nt: TGTGCCAGCAGTGGACAGCTTTACACTGAAGCTTTCTTT
CDR3aa: CASSGQLYTEAFF

abundance: -
len: 16
v_gene: TRBV27
d_gene: TRBD2
j_gene: TRBJ2-7
CDR3nt: TGTGCCAGCAGTCCGGGGACTAGCGGGGGGGCCGAGAGGCAGTACTTC
CDR3aa: CASSPGTSGGAERQYF

abundance: once
len: 13
v_gene: TRBV5-6
d_gene: -
j_gene: TRBJ1-2
CDR3nt: TGTGCCAGCAGTTTACAGGGATCCTATGGCTACACCTTC
CDR3aa: CASSLQGSYGYTF

abundance: -
len: 15
v_gene: TRBV27
d_gene: -
j_gene: TRBJ2-3
CDR3nt: TGTGCCAGCAGCACAAAAGGAGGGTTCACAGATACGCAGTATTTT
CDR3aa: CASSTKGGFTDTQYF

abundance: -
len: 15
v_gene: TRBV11-3
d_gene: -
j_gene: TRBJ2-2
CDR3nt: TGTGCCAGCAGCCACCTTAATGGGGGCTCCGGGGAGCTGTTTTTT
CDR3aa: CASSHLNGGSGELFF

abundance: -
len: 15
v_gene: TRBV5-1
d_gene: -
j_gene: TRBJ2-1
CDR3nt: TGCGCCAGCAGAGAGGGGGGACTCTCCTACAATGAGCAGTTCTTC
CDR3aa: CASREGGLSYNEQFF

abundance: -
len: 15
v_gene: TRBV5-1
d_gene: -
j_gene: TRBJ1-6
CDR3nt: TGCGCCAGCAGCTTAGACAGGTTTAATAATTCACCCCTCCACTTT
CDR3aa: CASSLDRFNNSPLHF

abundance: few
len: 13
v_gene: TRBV6-1
d_gene: -
j_gene: TRBJ2-3
CDR3nt: TGTGCCAGCAGCTCCGGGTTCACAGATACGCAGTATTTT
CDR3aa: CASSSGFTDTQYF

abundance: -
len: 15
v_gene: TRBV2
d_gene: -
j_gene: TRBJ1-4
CDR3nt: TGTGCCAGCAGCCGCTCGGGGGGATTGAGTGAAAAACTGTTTTTT
CDR3aa: CASSRSGGLSEKLFF

abundance: -
len: 15
v_gene: TRBV6-6
d_gene: TRBD1
j_gene: TRBJ2-5
CDR3nt: TGTGCCAGCACCCTCCTAGGGGGCGGCCAAGAGACCCAGTACTTC
CDR3aa: CASTLLGGGQETQYF

abundance: many
len: 13
v_gene: TRBV13
d_gene: TRBD1
j_gene: TRBJ1-2
CDR3nt: TGTGCCAGCAGCTCGCAGCAGGGGGCTGGCTACACCTTC
CDR3aa: CASSSQQGAGYTF

abundance: -
len: 15
v_gene: TRBV30
d_gene: TRBD1
j_gene: TRBJ1-4
CDR3nt: TGTGCCTGGAGTTCCGGGACAGATTATAATGAAAAACTGTTTTTT
CDR3aa: CAWSSGTDYNEKLFF

abundance: -
len: 16
v_gene: TRBV13
d_gene: TRBD2
j_gene: TRBJ2-3
CDR3nt: TGTGCCAGCAGCAGACGACTAGCGGGGTACACAGATACGCAGTATTTT
CDR3aa: CASSRRLAGYTDTQYF

abundance: -
len: 15
v_gene: TRBV9
d_gene: -
j_gene: TRBJ1-3
CDR3nt: TGTGCCAGCAGCGTAACAGGGAATCCTGGAAACACCATATATTTT
CDR3aa: CASSVTGNPGNTIYF

abundance: -
len: 15
v_gene: TRBV10-3
d_gene: -
j_gene: TRBJ2-1
CDR3nt: TGTGCCATCAGTGATCAGGGGGGGGCTTACAATGAGCAGTTCTTC
CDR3aa: CAISDQGGAYNEQFF

abundance: -
len: 15
v_gene: TRBV5-4
d_gene: TRBD2
j_gene: TRBJ2-7
CDR3nt: TGTGCCAGCAGCTTGCGCGGGGGGAGCTCCTACGAGCAGTACTTC
CDR3aa: CASSLRGGSSYEQYF

abundance: -
len: 13
v_gene: TRBV7-3
d_gene: -
j_gene: TRBJ2-3
CDR3nt: TGTGCCAGCAGCTCCCTCGGGGGAGGAACGCAGTATTTT
CDR3aa: CASSSLGGGTQYF

abundance: -
len: 14
v_gene: TRBV19
d_gene: -
j_gene: TRBJ2-3
CDR3nt: TGTGCCAGTAGTGTCAGGCCCCGAGCAGATACGCAGTATTTT
CDR3aa: CASSVRPRADTQYF

abundance: -
len: 14
v_gene: TRBV28
d_gene: -
j_gene: TRBJ1-1
CDR3nt: TGTGCCAGCAGGGGGACTGGGATGAACACTGAAGCTTTCTTT
CDR3aa: CASRGTGMNTEAFF

abundance: -
len: 15
v_gene: TRBV28
d_gene: -
j_gene: TRBJ2-2
CDR3nt: TGTGCCAGCAGTTTACGGCTTCCCAACACCGGGGAGCTGTTTTTT
CDR3aa: CASSLRLPNTGELFF

abundance: few
len: 18
v_gene: TRBV19
d_gene: -
j_gene: TRBJ2-6
CDR3nt: TGTGCCAGTACCGGCAGATCGGGGGCGGGCTCTGGGGCCAACGTCCTGACTTTC
CDR3aa: CASTGRSGAGSGANVLTF

abundance: -
len: 15
v_gene: TRBV28
d_gene: -
j_gene: TRBJ2-7
CDR3nt: TGTGCCAGCAACCTTTCGGGCAGGAAAAACTACGAGCAGTACTTC
CDR3aa: CASNLSGRKNYEQYF

abundance: once
len: 18
v_gene: TRBV27
d_gene: TRBD1
j_gene: TRBJ1-6
CDR3nt: TGTGCCAGCCATCCGGGACAGGGAATTGGCTCCTATAATTCACCCCTCCACTTT
CDR3aa: CASHPGQGIGSYNSPLHF

abundance: -
len: 14
v_gene: TRBV18
d_gene: -
j_gene: TRBJ1-1
CDR3nt: TGTGCCAGCTCACCCGCAGCCAAGAACACTGAAGCTTTCTTT
CDR3aa: CASSPAAKNTEAFF

abundance: -
len: 15
v_gene: TRBV28
d_gene: -
j_gene: TRBJ2-5
CDR3nt: TGTGCCAGCAGTTCCGGGGGCTCTAGGCGAGAGACCCAGTACTTC
CDR3aa: CASSSGGSRRETQYF

abundance: -
len: 16
v_gene: TRBV5-1
d_gene: TRBD2
j_gene: TRBJ2-1
CDR3nt: TGCGCCAGCAGCTTGGCCGCGGGGGGGCGCGACAATGAGCAGTTCTTC
CDR3aa: CASSLAAGGRDNEQFF

abundance: -
len: 13
v_gene: TRBV7-2
d_gene: -
j_gene: TRBJ1-2
CDR3nt: TGTGCCAGCAGCCTCGACAGTAACTATGGCTACACCTTC
CDR3aa: CASSLDSNYGYTF

abundance: -
len: 16
v_gene: TRBV7-2
d_gene: TRBD2
j_gene: TRBJ2-3
CDR3nt: TGTGCCAGCAGCTTACCGGGACTAGCGGAGGCAGATACGCAGTATTTT
CDR3aa: CASSLPGLAEADTQYF

abundance: -
len: 13
v_gene: TRBV5-1
d_gene: -
j_gene: TRBJ1-2
CDR3nt: TGCGCCAGCAGCTGGGGGGCAGATTATGGCTACACCTTC
CDR3aa: CASSWGADYGYTF

abundance: -
len: 16
v_gene: TRBV11-2
d_gene: -
j_gene: TRBJ2-7
CDR3nt: TGTGCCAGCAGCTTAATGGGGGCGGGGGCCTTCTACGAGCAGTACTTC
CDR3aa: CASSLMGAGAFYEQYF

abundance: -
len: 15
v_gene: TRBV6-5
d_gene: -
j_gene: TRBJ2-5
CDR3nt: TGTGCCAGCTCAAAAACCGGGTCTGAGGAAGAGACCCAGTACTTC
CDR3aa: CASSKTGSEEETQYF

abundance: -
len: 14
v_gene: TRBV4-2
d_gene: -
j_gene: TRBJ2-7
CDR3nt: TGTGCCAGCAGCTTGGGGTCCGGCGGATACGAGCAGTACTTC
CDR3aa: CASSLGSGGYEQYF

abundance: -
len: 14
v_gene: TRBV7-2
d_gene: -
j_gene: TRBJ2-1
CDR3nt: TGTGCCAGCAGCTCCCCCCGCTCCTACAATGAGCAGTTCTTC
CDR3aa: CASSSPRSYNEQFF

abundance: -
len: 15
v_gene: TRBV4-3
d_gene: TRBD2
j_gene: TRBJ2-1
CDR3nt: TGCGCCAGCAGGCGACTAGCGGGGGATTACAATGAGCAGTTCTTC
CDR3aa: CASRRLAGDYNEQFF

abundance: once
len: 17
v_gene: TRBV6-1
d_gene: TRBD1
j_gene: TRBJ1-5
CDR3nt: TGTGCCAGCAGTGCACCAGCCGGGACAGCCTTCAATCAGCCCCAGCATTTT
CDR3aa: CASSAPAGTAFNQPQHF

abundance: medium-sized
len: 12
v_gene: TRBV11-2
d_gene: -
j_gene: TRBJ1-1
CDR3nt: TGTGCCAGCAGCTTGCAGAACACTGAAGCTTTCTTT
CDR3aa: CASSLQNTEAFF

abundance: -
len: 16
v_gene: TRBV6-6
d_gene: -
j_gene: TRBJ2-2
CDR3nt: TGTGCCAGCAGCAAAAAAGGGACGGCGAGAACCGGGGAGCTGTTTTTT
CDR3aa: CASSKKGTARTGELFF

abundance: few
len: 13
v_gene: TRBV11-2
d_gene: -
j_gene: TRBJ2-5
CDR3nt: TGTGCCAGCAGACCTAGTGGGCCGGAGACCCAGTACTTC
CDR3aa: CASRPSGPETQYF

abundance: once
len: 16
v_gene: TRBV5-1
d_gene: -
j_gene: TRBJ2-7
CDR3nt: TGCGCCAGCAGCTCAAAAAGTCAGGGGAAGGGGGACGAGCAGTACTTC
CDR3aa: CASSSKSQGKGDEQYF

abundance: -
len: 15
v_gene: TRBV7-2
d_gene: -
j_gene: TRBJ2-7
CDR3nt: TGTGCCAGCAGCAATCGGAGGGATGCGGGCTACGAGCAGTACTTC
CDR3aa: CASSNRRDAGYEQYF

abundance: few
len: 13
v_gene: TRBV5-6
d_gene: -
j_gene: TRBJ1-2
CDR3nt: TGTGCCAGCAGCCCTACAGGGATGAGTGGCTACACCTTC
CDR3aa: CASSPTGMSGYTF

abundance: -
len: 11
v_gene: TRBV20-1
d_gene: -
j_gene: TRBJ2-2
CDR3nt: TGCAGTGCCGTTTATGGCGGGGAGCTGTTTTTT
CDR3aa: CSAVYGGELFF

abundance: -
len: 15
v_gene: TRBV5-1
d_gene: TRBD1
j_gene: TRBJ1-5
CDR3nt: TGCGCCAGCAGCTTGGGCACAGGGGGTAATCAGCCCCAGCATTTT
CDR3aa: CASSLGTGGNQPQHF

abundance: once
len: 14
v_gene: TRBV6-4
d_gene: -
j_gene: TRBJ2-3
CDR3nt: TGTGCCAGCAGTGAAGGAAAGGACACAGATACGCAGTATTTT
CDR3aa: CASSEGKDTDTQYF

abundance: -
len: 15
v_gene: TRBV7-3
d_gene: TRBD2
j_gene: TRBJ2-1
CDR3nt: TGTGCCAGCAGCTTAGGGACTAGCGGGGGGTTTGAGCAGTTCTTC
CDR3aa: CASSLGTSGGFEQFF